Below, 2 T cell receptor beta chains from the same sample are listed, as sequenced in a study of T cell responses to AZD1222 COVID-19 vaccine. Method: immunoSEQ multiplex PCR; TCRdb's copy keeps in-frame clones and lacks some. The sample has some 150,000 clones, more than 85% seen once. Material: peripheral blood, obtained 28 days after the second AZD1222 dose. These receptors all stem from an adult who received the AZD1222 COVID-19 vaccine.

The chain has TRBV29-1 and TRBJ2-1, with D possibly TRBD2 on 5 matching bases. The ends were cut back, 1 base at V and 0 bases at J, with 10 bases in the middle. Germline values: CDR1 SQVTM, CDR2 ANQGSEA. The length of the CDR3 is 15 residues. The CDR3 sequence: CSVEGGPSSYNEQFF. The CDR3 DNA reads as TGCAGCGTTGAAGGCGGGCCCAGCTCCTACAATGAGCAGTTCTTC.

Written as DNA, the CDR3 is TGTGCGAGCGGGATTAATGAAAAACTGTTTTTT. It encodes CASGINEKLFF. The V call is TRBV9, the J call TRBJ1-4; no definite D call. Germline lookup yields CDR1 SGDLS and CDR2 YYNGEE. There are 11 residues in the CDR3.